One sample yielded the 2 T cell receptor beta chains listed below, sequenced in a study of cytomegalovirus exposure and HLA in healthy donors. Researchers ran the PCR with 60 Vbeta and 13 Jbeta primers. Repertoires were generated with immunoSEQ multiplex PCR, while TCRdb's copy carries only in-frame clones and drops some. The sample yields 90,000 to 150,000 clones, roughly three quarters seen once. The sample comprised PBMCs. All receptors derive from a woman in her forties in good health and CMV-seropositive.

In this sample, this clone turned up once. The chain recombines TRBV25-1 with TRBJ2-1; 10 nucleotides agree with TRBD2. The V gene's germline CDR1 is MGHDK and CDR2 SYGVNS. This CDR3 has 14 amino acids. After removal of 1 base from V and 9 bases from J, the junction contained 3 bases not matched to a gene. CDR3: CASSEFASGGEQFF. The CDR3 DNA reads as TGTGCCAGCAGTGAATTCGCTAGCGGGGGTGAGCAGTTCTTC.

This clone was detected once. The chain joins TRBV20-1 to TRBJ2-7, with D maybe TRBD2 (5 bases). This CDR3 contains 11 residues. Germline V gives CDR1 DFQATT, CDR2 SNEGSKA (reference sequence). V lost 7 bases, J lost 3 bases, and 10 bases lay in between. CDR3 loop: CSVNRDYEQYF. CDR3 nucleotide sequence: TGCAGTGTAAACCGGGACTACGAGCAGTACTTC.